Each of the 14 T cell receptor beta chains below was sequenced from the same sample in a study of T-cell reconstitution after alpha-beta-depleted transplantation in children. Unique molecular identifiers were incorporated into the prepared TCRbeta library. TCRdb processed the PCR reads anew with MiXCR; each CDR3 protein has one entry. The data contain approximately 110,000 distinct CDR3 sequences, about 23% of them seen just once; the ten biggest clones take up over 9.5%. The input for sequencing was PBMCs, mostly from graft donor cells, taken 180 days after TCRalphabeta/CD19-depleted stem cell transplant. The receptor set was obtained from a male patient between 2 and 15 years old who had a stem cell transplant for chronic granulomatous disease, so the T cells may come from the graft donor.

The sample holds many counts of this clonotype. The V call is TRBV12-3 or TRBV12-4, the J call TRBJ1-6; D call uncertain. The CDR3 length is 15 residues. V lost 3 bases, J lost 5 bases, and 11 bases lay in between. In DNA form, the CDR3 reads TGTGCCAGCAGTTTGTCGGGTTGGGATAATTCACCCCTCCACTTT. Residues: CASSLSGWDNSPLHF.

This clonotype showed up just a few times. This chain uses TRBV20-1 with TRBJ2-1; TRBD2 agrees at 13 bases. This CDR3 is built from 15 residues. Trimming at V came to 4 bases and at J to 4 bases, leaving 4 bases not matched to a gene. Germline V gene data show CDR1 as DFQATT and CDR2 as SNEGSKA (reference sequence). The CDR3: CSAMGLAGIYNEQFF. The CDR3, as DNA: TGCAGTGCTATGGGACTAGCGGGAATATACAATGAGCAGTTCTTC.

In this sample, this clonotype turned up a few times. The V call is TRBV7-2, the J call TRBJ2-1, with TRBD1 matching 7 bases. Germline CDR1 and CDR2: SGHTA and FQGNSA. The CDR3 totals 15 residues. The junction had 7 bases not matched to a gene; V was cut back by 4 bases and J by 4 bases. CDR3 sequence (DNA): TGTGCCAGCAGCTCGGGACAGAGGGGATACAATGAGCAGTTCTTC. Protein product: CASSSGQRGYNEQFF. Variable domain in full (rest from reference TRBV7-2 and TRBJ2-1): GAGVSQSPSNKVTEKGKDVELRCDPISGHTALYWYRQSLGQGLEFLIYFQGNSAPDKSGLPSDRFSAERTGGSVSTLTIQRTQQEDSAVYLCASSSGQRGYNEQFFGPGTRLTVL.

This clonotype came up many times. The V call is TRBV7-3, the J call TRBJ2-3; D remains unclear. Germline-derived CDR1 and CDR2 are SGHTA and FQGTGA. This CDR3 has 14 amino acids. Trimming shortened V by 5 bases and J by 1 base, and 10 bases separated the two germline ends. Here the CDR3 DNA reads TGTGCCAGCAGCCTCAGCGTTGGCACAGATACGCAGTATTTT. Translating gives CASSLSVGTDTQYF.

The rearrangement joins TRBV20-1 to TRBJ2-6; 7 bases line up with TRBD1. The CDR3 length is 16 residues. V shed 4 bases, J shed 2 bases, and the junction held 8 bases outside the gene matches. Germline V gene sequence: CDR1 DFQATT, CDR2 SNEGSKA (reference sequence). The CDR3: CSAKQGLFAGANVLTF. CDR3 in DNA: TGCAGTGCTAAACAGGGGCTGTTTGCTGGGGCCAACGTCCTGACTTTC.

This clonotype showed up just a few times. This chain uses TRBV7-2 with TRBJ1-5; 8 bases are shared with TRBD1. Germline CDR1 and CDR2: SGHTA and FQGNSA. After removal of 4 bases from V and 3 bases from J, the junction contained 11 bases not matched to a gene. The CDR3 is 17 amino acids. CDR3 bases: TGTGCCAGCAGCTCCCAGTGGACAGGGACCTCCAATCAGCCCCAGCATTTT. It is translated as CASSSQWTGTSNQPQHF.

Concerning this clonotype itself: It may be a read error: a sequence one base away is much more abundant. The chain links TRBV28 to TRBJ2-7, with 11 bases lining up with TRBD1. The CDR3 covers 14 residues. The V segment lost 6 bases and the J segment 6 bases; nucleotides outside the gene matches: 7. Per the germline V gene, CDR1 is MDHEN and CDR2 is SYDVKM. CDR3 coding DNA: TGTGCCAGCAGCCCATTGGACAGGGGGCCCGAGCAGTACTTC. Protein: CASSPLDRGPEQYF.

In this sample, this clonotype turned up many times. CDR3 coding DNA: TGCGCCAGCAGCCCGGACCGTTGGGCGGGGACGCAGTATTTT. Amino acid sequence: CASSPDRWAGTQYF. The V and J genes are TRBV5-1 and TRBJ2-3; tentatively, D is TRBD2 (6 bases). CDR1 is SGHRS and CDR2 is YFSETQ in the germline V gene. CDR3 length equals 14 residues. V was shortened by 4 bases and J by 9 bases, with 18 bases between the two germline ends.

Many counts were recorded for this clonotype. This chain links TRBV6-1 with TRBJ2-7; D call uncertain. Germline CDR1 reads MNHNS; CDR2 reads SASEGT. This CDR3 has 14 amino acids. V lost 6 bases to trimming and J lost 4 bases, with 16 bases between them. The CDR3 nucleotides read TGTGCCAGCAGGCGAAATATCGCCTTTTACGAGCAGTACTTC. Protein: CASRRNIAFYEQYF.

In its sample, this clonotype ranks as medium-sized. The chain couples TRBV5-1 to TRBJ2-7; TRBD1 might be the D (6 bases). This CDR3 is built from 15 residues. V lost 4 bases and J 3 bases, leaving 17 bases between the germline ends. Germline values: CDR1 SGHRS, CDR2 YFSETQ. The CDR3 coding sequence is TGCGCCAGCAGCCCACTGGGGGCAGACTACTACGAGCAGTACTTC. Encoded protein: CASSPLGADYYEQYF. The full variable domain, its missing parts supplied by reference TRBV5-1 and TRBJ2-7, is KAGVTQTPRYLIKTRGQQVTLSCSPISGHRSVSWYQQTPGQGLQFLFEYFSETQRNKGNFPGRFSGRQFSNSRSEMNVSTLELGDSALYLCASSPLGADYYEQYFGPGTRLTVT.

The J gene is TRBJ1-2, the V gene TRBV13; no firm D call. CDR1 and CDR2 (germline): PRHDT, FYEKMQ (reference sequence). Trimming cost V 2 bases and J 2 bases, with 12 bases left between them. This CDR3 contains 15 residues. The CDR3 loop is CASSLSPWVNYGYTF. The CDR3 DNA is TGTGCCAGCAGCTTATCCCCGTGGGTGAACTATGGCTACACCTTC.

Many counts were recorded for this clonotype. This CDR3 reads CSALPGTASYEQYF. The CDR3 DNA follows: TGCAGTGCTCTCCCCGGGACAGCCTCCTACGAGCAGTACTTC. The rearrangement joins TRBV20-1 to TRBJ2-7; TRBD1 matches 7 bases. The germline V gene encodes CDR1 DFQATT and CDR2 SNEGSKA (reference sequence). The ends lost 5 bases at V and 0 bases at J; junction bases unmatched: 7. CDR3 size: 14 residues.

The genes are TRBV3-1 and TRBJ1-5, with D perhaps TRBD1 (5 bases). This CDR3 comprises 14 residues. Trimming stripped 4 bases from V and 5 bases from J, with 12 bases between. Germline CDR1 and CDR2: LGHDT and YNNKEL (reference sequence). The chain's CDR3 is CASSLRGYDQPQHF. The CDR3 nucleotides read TGTGCCAGCAGCCTCCGGGGGTACGATCAGCCCCAGCATTTT.

CDR3 residues: CASSPTVGKGYTF. In DNA, the CDR3 is TGTGCCAGCAGTCCGACCGTAGGGAAAGGCTACACCTTC. V is TRBV27 and J is TRBJ1-2; D call uncertain. V gave up 5 bases and J gave up 8 bases, with 15 bases separating them. CDR1 MNHEY and CDR2 SMNVEV come from the germline V gene (reference sequence). The CDR3 contains 13 residues.